This T cell receptor (beta chain) was recorded in a study of cytomegalovirus exposure and HLA in healthy donors. Study results and caveats: A missense DCLRE1C variant was associated with V- and J-gene trimming of TCR beta chains in a later analysis, and an independent cohort replicated the association.

Healthy donors of bone marrow made up the group. J gave up 7 bases and V 2 bases, and 4 bases lay outside the gene matches. Germline CDR1 is SGHVS and CDR2 is FQNEAQ. CDR3 length: 13 residues. A multiplex PCR was run with 60 Vbeta primers and 13 Jbeta primers. Assay used: immunoSEQ multiplex PCR; TCRdb lists only in-frame clones, some missing. The data contain under 300,000 clones, roughly 70% of them singletons. A note on this clone: Its antigen is unknown.

The receptor was isolated from a female donor in good health and CMV-seronegative. Sequencing was carried out using PBMCs. This rearrangement joins TRBV7-8 to TRBJ2-7; 8 nucleotides line up with TRBD2. The CDR3 DNA reads as TGTGCCAGCAGCTTAACTCAGCGGGAGGAGCAGTACTTC. It encodes CASSLTQREEQYF. The full variable domain, in which reference TRBV7-8 and TRBJ2-7 provide the parts outside the CDR3, is GAGVSQSPRYKVAKRGQDVALRCDPISGHVSLFWYQQALGQGPEFLTYFQNEAQLDKSGLPSDRFFAERPEGSVSTLKIQRTQQEDSAVYLCASSLTQREEQYFGPGTRLTVT.